Presented here are 20 T cell receptor beta chains from one specimen sequenced in a study of spatial heterogeneity in lung cancer. Study-wide results and limits: Higher tumor mutation counts went along with higher counts of expanded intratumoral alpha and beta TCRs.

Noted time point: sample taken at primary tumor resection. The antigens these receptors bind are not known. TCRdb recomputed calls from the 5' RACE reads with MiXCR, one row per CDR3 protein. The sample has 17,000 or so distinct CDR3 sequences, roughly 6% seen once. Material: lung tumor tissue, obtained at surgery. These TCRs come from a male donor with early-stage non-small cell lung cancer.

The table lists this clonotype with a few counts. This beta chain turned up in a library designed for alpha chains; as an off-target read, its abundance says little. The chain uses TRBV6-5 and TRBJ2-1; 11 positions agree with TRBD1. The CDR3 spans 16 residues. CDR1 and CDR2 from the germline V gene are MNHEY and SVGAGI. Unmatched junction bases numbered 11, after V lost 6 bases and J lost 7 bases. The DNA of the CDR3 is TGTGCCAGCAGAAAGGACAGGGGGCGCCCCTGGAATGAGCAGTTCTTC. As protein: CASRKDRGRPWNEQFF.

This clonotype was counted many times. This beta chain appears as a stray read in a library generated for alpha chains; its size is not informative. The chain uses TRBV12-5 and TRBJ1-5; D is unclear. This CDR3 has 14 amino acids. The germline V gene has CDR1 LGHNT and CDR2 FRNRAP. The V end was cut by 2 bases, the J end by 2 bases, with 7 bases between. The CDR3 spells CASGLFEGNQPQHF. Here the CDR3 DNA reads TGTGCTAGTGGTTTGTTCGAGGGCAATCAGCCCCAGCATTTT.

This clonotype came up many times. The library was designed around alpha chains, so this beta chain is a stray read whose abundance carries little weight. This chain connects TRBV20-1 to TRBJ2-1, with D possibly TRBD2 on 5 matching bases. This CDR3 contains 14 residues. Trimming pared 6 bases from V and 0 bases from J, leaving 12 bases between. Germline V gene sequence: CDR1 DFQATT, CDR2 SNEGSKA (reference sequence). The CDR3 DNA reads TGCAGTGCCATGTCAGCGGACTCCTACAATGAGCAGTTCTTC. Protein sequence: CSAMSADSYNEQFF.

This clonotype was counted many times. Found in a library prepared for alpha chains, this beta chain is an off-target read, and its abundance has little meaning. The chain is built from TRBV7-2 and TRBJ2-7; D is unresolved. The CDR3 totals 12 residues. Germline assignment: CDR1 SGHTA and CDR2 FQGNSA. Trimming cost V 1 base and J 2 bases, with 3 bases left between them. This CDR3 reads CASSLGAYEQYF. The CDR3 nucleotides read TGTGCCAGCAGCTTAGGGGCCTACGAGCAGTACTTC.

This clonotype occurred many times. This beta chain is off target for a library built for alpha chains, so its abundance means little. The rearrangement uses TRBV11-2 and TRBJ2-7, with 7 nucleotides matching TRBD1. In germline, CDR1 is SGHAT, CDR2 FQNNGV. The CDR3 has 14 amino acids. J was trimmed by 4 bases and V by 7 bases; bases with no gene match: 10. The CDR3 is CASTQTGMRYEQYF. Here the CDR3 DNA reads TGTGCCAGCACCCAGACAGGGATGAGGTACGAGCAGTACTTC.

A note on this clonotype: Since the library was made to target alpha chains, this beta chain is a stray read and its abundance is not meaningful. This chain links TRBV5-6 with TRBJ2-7; TRBD1 matches at 9 bases. This CDR3 contains 16 residues. Germline assignment: CDR1 SGHDT and CDR2 YYEEEE. After removal of 3 bases from V and 3 bases from J, the junction contained 10 bases not matched to a gene. CDR3 DNA: TGTGCCAGCAGCTACCCACCCGGACAGGGGTACTACGAGCAGTACTTC. Protein sequence: CASSYPPGQGYYEQYF.

This clonotype was observed many times. This beta chain lies outside the target of a library built for alpha chains; its clone size means little. The rearrangement joins TRBV29-1 to TRBJ2-5, with a tentative D call TRBD1 (6 bases). Per the germline V gene, CDR1 is SQVTM and CDR2 is ANQGSEA. This CDR3 comprises 10 residues. Trimming shortened V by 7 bases and J by 5 bases, and 8 bases separated the two germline ends. CDR3 coding DNA: TGCAGCGCAGGGGAGGAGACCCAGTACTTC. Translating it yields CSAGEETQYF. The full variable domain, with the rest looked up from reference TRBV29-1 and TRBJ2-5, is SAVISQKPSRDICQRGTSLTIQCQVDSQVTMMFWYRQQPGQSLTLIATANQGSEATYESGFVIDKFPISRPNLTFSTLTVSNMSPEDSSIYLCSAGEETQYFGPGTRLLVL.

This clonotype was seen ten or more times. This beta chain lies outside the target of a library built for alpha chains; its clone size means little. The V call is TRBV27, the J call TRBJ2-3; D not certain. CDR1 and CDR2 (germline): MNHEY, SMNVEV (reference sequence). The CDR3 is 17 residues long. V lost 4 bases and J lost 5, with 22 bases in between. CDR3 coding DNA: TGTGCCAGCAGTTCCCACCTTACCGGGTGGGGTGGAGATACGCAGTATTTT. Its translation: CASSSHLTGWGGDTQYF.

This clonotype was counted many times. This beta chain was picked up by a library intended for alpha chains and is off target, so its count carries little meaning. The chain carries TRBV19 and TRBJ1-4; D ambiguous. Trimming took off 5 bases at V and 4 bases at J, with 14 bases between the two ends. This CDR3 has 15 residues. Germline V gives CDR1 LNHDA, CDR2 SQIVND (reference sequence). The CDR3 loop reads CASSLSLGHNEKLFF. Here the CDR3 DNA reads TGTGCCAGTAGTCTCTCACTGGGCCATAATGAAAAACTGTTTTTT.

Comments on this clonotype: This beta chain lies outside the target of a library built for alpha chains; its clone size means little. The gene calls are TRBV12-3 or TRBV12-4 and TRBJ2-7; 8 nucleotides match TRBD1. With V trimmed by 5 bases and J by 10 bases, 7 bases remained unmatched. The CDR3 contains 12 residues. This chain's CDR3 is CASSPDRGLQYF. For the CDR3, the DNA is TGTGCCAGCAGTCCCGACAGGGGACTTCAGTACTTC.

There are many counts of this clonotype. The library was prepared for alpha chains; this beta chain is a stray read, so its frequency means little. V gene TRBV20-1 combines with J gene TRBJ1-4, with TRBD1 as a possible D gene (6 bases). The germline V gene encodes CDR1 DFQATT and CDR2 SNEGSKA (reference sequence). The V gene lost 5 bases and the J gene lost 7 bases, with 20 bases spanning the gap. This CDR3 region has 15 residues. In nucleotides, the CDR3 is TGCAGTGCTTCCGAATGGGGGGCGCGGGGTGAAAAACTGTTTTTT. Encoded protein: CSASEWGARGEKLFF.

This clonotype was recorded at least ten times. Within a library made for alpha chains, this beta chain is off target, and its count is uninformative. The chain links TRBV7-9 to TRBJ2-2; unclear D gene. CDR3 size: 13 residues. Between the trimmed V and J ends, which lost 6 bases and 6 bases, there was a span of 11 bases. The V gene's germline CDR1 is SEHNR and CDR2 FQNEAQ (reference sequence). The DNA of the CDR3 is TGTGCCAGCAGTGGGCGGCGTGCCGGGGAGCTGTTTTTT. Its translation: CASSGRRAGELFF.

This clonotype was found many times. This beta chain came through as a stray read in a library set up for alpha chains, and its size says little. The rearrangement links TRBV6-4 to TRBJ2-7; possibly TRBD1 for D (5 bases). The CDR3 is made up of 14 amino acids. Germline V gives CDR1 MRHNA, CDR2 SNTAGT. V lost 3 bases to trimming and J lost 0 bases, with 9 bases between them. Here the CDR3 reads CASSESTGSYEQYF. The CDR3 nucleotides are TGTGCCAGCAGTGAGAGTACAGGCTCCTACGAGCAGTACTTC.

This clonotype is medium-sized. This beta chain slipped into a library made for alpha chains as a stray read, so its size is not meaningful. The CDR3 reads CASSWDGTSGAETQYF. The DNA for the CDR3 is TGTGCCAGCAGTTGGGACGGGACTAGCGGGGCGGAGACCCAGTACTTC. The rearrangement joins TRBV12-3 or TRBV12-4 to TRBJ2-5; 13 bases are shared with TRBD2. The ends lost 4 bases at V and 5 bases at J; junction bases unmatched: 7. CDR3 length: 16 amino acids.

This clonotype was seen repeatedly, ten times or more. This beta chain turned up in a library designed for alpha chains; as an off-target read, its abundance says little. The chain links TRBV4-3 to TRBJ1-5; tentative D call: TRBD1 (6 bases). V was shortened by 0 bases and J by 4 bases, with 16 bases between the two germline ends. The V gene's germline CDR1 is LGHNA and CDR2 YSLEER. The CDR3 extends over 17 amino acids. The CDR3 DNA reads TGCGCCAGCAGCCAAGATCTTATGCAGGGGTCGAATCAGCCCCAGCATTTT. This codes for CASSQDLMQGSNQPQHF.

This clonotype has a count of ten or more. This beta chain is a stray read from a library made for alpha chains; its abundance is not meaningful. This sequence joins TRBV6-2 or TRBV6-3 and TRBJ2-1, with a weak D call TRBD2 (5 bases). Germline lookup yields CDR1 MNHEY and CDR2 SVGEGT. This CDR3 contains 14 residues. The V gene lost 4 bases and the J gene lost 5 bases, with 12 bases spanning the gap. CDR3 protein: CASSSGNANNEQFF. DNA for the CDR3: TGTGCCAGCAGTTCCGGGAACGCTAACAATGAGCAGTTCTTC.

This clonotype was seen many times. This beta chain turned up in a library designed for alpha chains; as an off-target read, its abundance says little. The chain recombines TRBV7-2 with TRBJ1-2, with TRBD1 identical over 7 bases. CDR1 and CDR2 from the germline V gene are SGHTA and FQGNSA. CDR3 length equals 14 residues. Trimming took 5 bases from V and 3 from J; bases not matched to a gene: 6. The CDR3 reads CASSPSGQDYGYTF. DNA of the CDR3: TGTGCCAGCAGCCCCTCAGGACAGGACTATGGCTACACCTTC.

In this sample, this clonotype turned up many times. This beta chain was picked up by a library intended for alpha chains and is off target, so its count carries little meaning. The CDR3, as DNA: TGTGCCAGCAGCTGGGGGGAGACCCAGTACTTC. Amino acids: CASSWGETQYF. The chain is built from TRBV7-2 and TRBJ2-5; either TRBD1 or TRBD2 may fit D (5 bases each). Germline V gene sequence: CDR1 SGHTA, CDR2 FQGNSA. The V end lost 4 bases, the J end lost 5 bases, and 5 bases lay between the germline ends. The CDR3 covers 11 residues.

Turning to this clonotype: Since the library was made to target alpha chains, this beta chain is a stray read and its abundance is not meaningful. The chain joins TRBV28 to TRBJ2-7; D gene unclear. Trimming stripped 2 bases from V and 7 bases from J, with 15 bases between. The germline CDR1 and CDR2 sequences are MDHEN and SYDVKM. This CDR3 is built from 14 residues. CDR3 region: CASSLRFAVLEQYF. Here the CDR3 DNA reads TGTGCCAGCAGTTTAAGATTTGCGGTGTTAGAGCAGTACTTC.

This clonotype was seen a handful of times. Within a library made for alpha chains, this beta chain is off target, and its count is uninformative. V and J are TRBV20-1 and TRBJ2-5, with 14 bases identical to TRBD2. Germline trimming cut 0 bases from V and 4 bases from J; bases unmatched to any gene: 1. The CDR3 consists of 15 residues. Germline V gene sequence: CDR1 DFQATT, CDR2 SNEGSKA (reference sequence). CDR3 sequence (DNA): TGCAGTGCTAGAGATGGGACTAGCGGGGGAGAGACCCAGTACTTC. Translated, it gives CSARDGTSGGETQYF.